These 27 T cell receptor beta chains came from one sample sequenced in a study of blood T cell repertoires in COVID-19. Method: immunoSEQ multiplex PCR; TCRdb's copy keeps in-frame clones and lacks some. The sample has some 240,000 clones, approximately 89% seen once. The sequencing input was PBMCs or T cells enriched from blood (not recorded which). These receptors came from a woman between 40 and 55 years old who had been exposed to COVID-19.

The genes are TRBV18 and TRBJ1-2, with 7 bases lining up with TRBD1. The CDR3 has 16 residues. V trimming: 2 bases; J trimming: 0 bases; junction bases outside the gene matches: 6. Germline CDR1 reads KGHSH; CDR2 reads LQKENI. CDR3 amino acids: CASSPTGTVPNYGYTF. The CDR3 region has the DNA TGTGCCAGCTCACCAACCGGGACAGTTCCTAACTATGGCTACACCTTC.

J is TRBJ2-5 and V is TRBV9; D uncertain. Between the trimmed V and J ends, which lost 3 bases and 8 bases, there was a span of 8 bases. The length of the CDR3 is 11 residues. In germline, CDR1 is SGDLS, CDR2 YYNGEE. CDR3 loop: CASSDLETQYF. Written as DNA, the CDR3 is TGTGCCAGCAGCGACCTAGAAACCCAGTACTTC.

This chain links TRBV11-2 with TRBJ1-3; D gene unclear. The V end was cut by 0 bases, the J end by 2 bases, with 20 bases between. The CDR3 covers 19 residues. CDR1 and CDR2 (germline): SGHAT, FQNNGV. The chain's CDR3 is CASSLDPTWGGKAGNTIYF. The CDR3 nucleotides are TGTGCCAGCAGCTTAGACCCGACCTGGGGAGGGAAAGCTGGAAACACCATATATTTT.

J is TRBJ2-5 and V is TRBV12-3 or TRBV12-4; 7 bases are shared with TRBD1. The CDR3 sequence is 13 residues long. J gave up 2 bases and V 6 bases, and 3 bases lay outside the gene matches. In DNA form, the CDR3 reads TGTGCCAGCAGCGGACAGGCGCAAGAGACCCAGTACTTC. Encoded protein: CASSGQAQETQYF.

This chain connects TRBV6-1 to TRBJ1-1; D remains ambiguous. The CDR3 length is 14 residues. Trimming cost V 0 bases and J 0 bases, with 5 bases left between them. Germline CDR1 and CDR2: MNHNS and SASEGT. CDR3 DNA sequence: TGTGCCAGCAGTGAAGCCGCGCTGAACACTGAAGCTTTCTTT. This gives the protein CASSEAALNTEAFF.

The chain couples TRBV3-1 (or the pseudogene TRBV3-2) to TRBJ2-3, with 13 nucleotides matching TRBD2. The CDR3 has 15 amino acids. The germline V gene has CDR1 LGHDT and CDR2 YNNKEL (reference sequence). V gave up 4 bases and J gave up 8 bases; unmatched junction bases: 6. This CDR3 is CASSLGLAGAVTQYF. The CDR3 nucleotides read TGTGCCAGCAGCCTTGGACTAGCGGGAGCGGTTACGCAGTATTTT.

This clone occurred once. The chain uses TRBV28 and TRBJ1-4, with no clear D. Germline V CDR1 and CDR2: MDHEN, SYDVKM. V gave up 2 bases and J gave up 10 bases, with 8 bases separating them. The CDR3 has 12 amino acids. CDR3 sequence: CASSLAVGKLFF. The CDR3 bases are TGTGCCAGCAGTTTAGCGGTGGGAAAACTGTTTTTT.

This sequence joins TRBV5-4 and TRBJ2-5; 10 nucleotides match TRBD2. Germline V gene data show CDR1 as SGHNT and CDR2 as YYREEE (reference sequence). CDR3 length equals 15 residues. The junction had 10 bases not matched to a gene; V was cut back by 6 bases and J by 5 bases. The CDR3 DNA follows: TGTGCCAGCACCACTTCTAGCGGGAGCTACGAGACCCAGTACTTC. Amino acids: CASTTSSGSYETQYF.

A single count supports this clone. V is TRBV7-9 and J is TRBJ1-3, with TRBD1 identical over 7 bases. Trimming removed 7 bases from V and 4 bases from J; junction bases left unmatched: 13. Germline V gives CDR1 SEHNR, CDR2 FQNEAQ (reference sequence). The CDR3 covers 16 residues. CDR3 bases: TGTGCCAGCAATCGGGACAGTGGAGTATCCGGAAACACCATATATTTT. It specifies CASNRDSGVSGNTIYF.

The V call is TRBV14, the J call TRBJ2-5; D not resolved. Trimming took 7 bases from V and 5 from J, leaving 17 bases between them. Germline values: CDR1 SGHDN, CDR2 FVKESK. There are 14 residues in the CDR3. The CDR3 bases are TGTGCCAGCACCAAGTCCGAGTCCTGGGAGACCCAGTACTTC. This codes for CASTKSESWETQYF.

This clone was recorded once. The CDR3 reads CASRALGRQETQYF. The CDR3 coding sequence is TGTGCCAGCAGGGCCCTCGGGAGACAAGAGACCCAGTACTTC. The J gene is TRBJ2-5, the V gene TRBV27, with a tentative D call TRBD2 (6 bases). Trimming stripped 6 bases from V and 2 bases from J, with 13 bases between. The germline V gene has CDR1 MNHEY and CDR2 SMNVEV (reference sequence). The CDR3 is 14 amino acids.

The rearrangement joins TRBV12-5 to TRBJ2-3, with a weak D call TRBD2 (6 bases). CDR1 LGHNT and CDR2 FRNRAP come from the germline V gene. This CDR3 is 19 amino acids long. Between the trimmed V and J ends, which lost 5 bases and 6 bases, there was a span of 30 bases. CDR3 protein: CASGPQRWGDQQHGDTQYF. In DNA, the CDR3 is TGTGCTAGTGGTCCCCAGAGGTGGGGGGACCAGCAACACGGTGATACGCAGTATTTT.

The rearrangement uses TRBV5-5 and TRBJ2-6; TRBD2 might be the D (7 bases). V dropped 4 bases and J dropped 0 bases, with 20 bases sitting between them. The CDR3 totals 19 residues. Germline V gene lookup returns CDR1 SGHKS and CDR2 YYEKEE (reference sequence). The CDR3 here is CASSTLGGALFSGANVLTF. As DNA, the CDR3 is TGTGCCAGCAGCACCCTGGGGGGGGCCCTTTTCTCTGGGGCCAACGTCCTGACTTTC.

The gene calls are TRBV2 and TRBJ1-4; D ambiguous. Germline V lookup: CDR1 SNHLY, CDR2 FYNNEI. Trimming left V 1 base short and J 8 bases short, with 17 bases between. The CDR3 contains 16 residues. Here the CDR3 DNA reads TGTGCCAGCAGTGAAGAACGGGGAACGGGTGAAGAAAAACTGTTTTTT. The encoded protein is CASSEERGTGEEKLFF.

The J gene is TRBJ1-2, the V gene TRBV28; 7 bases fit TRBD1. V shed 1 base and J 7 bases; nucleotides not matched to a gene: 3. The CDR3 runs 13 residues. Germline-derived CDR1 and CDR2 are MDHEN and SYDVKM. CDR3 bases: TGTGCCAGCAGTTTATCCGACAGGGTTGGCTACACCTTC. Residues: CASSLSDRVGYTF.

The chain links TRBV7-3 to TRBJ2-3, with 10 bases that match TRBD2. The CDR3 totals 15 residues. Germline V gene sequence: CDR1 SGHTA, CDR2 FQGTGA. Germline trimming cut 4 bases from V and 2 bases from J; bases unmatched to any gene: 3. Written as DNA, the CDR3 is TGTGCCAGCAGCTCCGGGACTAGCGTCACAGATACGCAGTATTTT. It specifies CASSSGTSVTDTQYF.

This CDR3 reads CASSSLAGETQYF. In nucleotides, the CDR3 is TGTGCCAGCAGTTCCCTAGCGGGAGAGACCCAGTACTTC. The gene calls are TRBV28 and TRBJ2-5, with TRBD2 matching over 8 bases. The CDR3 consists of 13 residues. CDR1 is MDHEN, CDR2 SYDVKM, per germline. Trimming at V came to 4 bases and at J to 4 bases, leaving 2 bases not matched to a gene.

V usage is TRBV10-3 and J usage is TRBJ2-2, with TRBD1 identical over 11 bases. The CDR3 consists of 15 residues. V shed 6 bases, J shed 7 bases, and the junction held 7 bases outside the gene matches. Germline assignment: CDR1 ENHRY and CDR2 SYGVKD. The CDR3 region has the DNA TGTGCCATCAGCCAAGGACAGGGGGCGAACGGGGAGCTGTTTTTT. Protein: CAISQGQGANGELFF.

The chain uses TRBV21-1 and TRBJ2-2; TRBD2, the table's D call, was not compared with the DNA. TRBV21-1 is deemed a pseudogene. The length of the CDR3 is 14 residues. The CDR3 sequence: CAHREGDYTGELFF. CDR3 bases: TGTGCCCACCGGGAGGGGGATTACACCGGGGAGCTGTTTTTT.

V usage is TRBV7-3 and J usage is TRBJ2-1; TRBD2 agrees at 11 bases. Germline CDR1 is SGHTA and CDR2 is FQGTGA. After removal of 5 bases from V and 7 bases from J, the junction contained 4 bases not matched to a gene. The CDR3 has 14 residues. CDR3 DNA sequence: TGTGCCAGCAGCATACTAGCGGGGGAGAATGAGCAGTTCTTC. It codes for CASSILAGENEQFF.

This sequence joins TRBV19 and TRBJ2-1; TRBD2 matches at 9 bases. Germline trimming cut 7 bases from V and 6 bases from J; bases unmatched to any gene: 10. Per the germline V gene, CDR1 is LNHDA and CDR2 is SQIVND (reference sequence). This CDR3 has 15 amino acids. CDR3 residues: CASTPPGLARNEQFF. The CDR3 nucleotides read TGTGCCAGTACCCCTCCGGGACTAGCTCGCAATGAGCAGTTCTTC.

This clone was observed a single time. The rearrangement joins TRBV2 to TRBJ1-4, with a weak D call TRBD1 (5 bases). From germline, CDR1 is SNHLY and CDR2 FYNNEI. Trimming took off 10 bases at V and 1 base at J, with 13 bases between the two ends. The CDR3 is 14 residues long. CDR3: CATLPDRTNEKLFF. The CDR3, as DNA: TGTGCCACCCTTCCCGACAGAACTAATGAAAAACTGTTTTTT.

This rearrangement joins TRBV27 to TRBJ1-1; 9 bases align to TRBD1. Germline V gene data show CDR1 as MNHEY and CDR2 as SMNVEV (reference sequence). This CDR3 is built from 17 residues. V gave up 8 bases and J gave up 1 base; unmatched junction bases: 14. CDR3 residues: CASWGLGQGQPNTEAFF. CDR3 DNA sequence: TGTGCCAGCTGGGGCCTGGGACAGGGCCAACCGAACACTGAAGCTTTCTTT.

The chain couples TRBV19 to TRBJ2-1; D perhaps matches TRBD2 (6 bases). In germline, CDR1 is LNHDA, CDR2 SQIVND (reference sequence). Trimming took off 3 bases at V and 7 bases at J, with 13 bases between the two ends. This CDR3 is 14 amino acids long. CDR3 nucleotides: TGTGCCAGTAGTATTAATATTGGGGGGAATGAGCAGTTCTTC. It is translated as CASSINIGGNEQFF.

The chain carries TRBV10-3 and TRBJ1-2; D remains ambiguous. The CDR3 contains 15 residues. The germline V gene encodes CDR1 ENHRY and CDR2 SYGVKD. Trimming left V 6 bases short and J 1 base short, with 15 bases between. The DNA of the CDR3 is TGTGCCATCAGCGACCCCCAAGGAGGTAACTATGGCTACACCTTC. It translates to CAISDPQGGNYGYTF.

The J gene is TRBJ2-1, the V gene TRBV10-3; 8 nucleotides align to TRBD2. The germline CDR1 and CDR2 sequences are ENHRY and SYGVKD. The ends lost 0 bases at V and 7 bases at J; junction bases unmatched: 2. This CDR3 region has 14 residues. CDR3 sequence reads: CAISESSGSNEQFF. The CDR3 coding sequence is TGTGCCATCAGTGAGTCGAGCGGGAGTAATGAGCAGTTCTTC.

The chain couples TRBV5-1 to TRBJ1-1; D unresolved. Germline assignment: CDR1 SGHRS and CDR2 YFSETQ. The germline V and J ends were trimmed by 5 bases and 4 bases, with 12 bases remaining between them. The CDR3 has 13 amino acids. The DNA for the CDR3 is TGCGCCAGCAGGCATGAGTTGGTCACTGAAGCTTTCTTT. It is translated as CASRHELVTEAFF.